These 6 T cell receptor beta chains came from one sample sequenced in a study of shared clonotypes between healthy human individuals. Clones were sequenced by immunoSEQ multiplex PCR, and TCRdb holds only the in-frame ones, with some missing. The top ten hold about an eighth of the sample, which has about 490,000 clones, 60% to 85% seen once. What was sequenced was PBMCs. All receptors come from a woman in her thirties or forties in good health. Some clones in this sample may be carry-over from other donors' samples.

V is TRBV6-4 and J is TRBJ1-2, with TRBD1 as a possible D gene (6 bases). Per germline, CDR1 MRHNA and CDR2 SNTAGT. V dropped 0 bases and J dropped 7 bases, with 12 bases sitting between them. The CDR3 extends over 14 amino acids. DNA for the CDR3: TGTGCCAGCAGTGACTCGGAAGACAGGTCTGGCTACACCTTC. Amino acids: CASSDSEDRSGYTF.

CDR3 sequence reads: CASSEQLQQYF. In DNA, the CDR3 is TGTGCCAGCAGTGAACAATTGCAGCAGTACTTC. V gene TRBV2 combines with J gene TRBJ2-7, with D uncertain. The germline V gene has CDR1 SNHLY and CDR2 FYNNEI. Trimming removed 2 bases at V and 8 bases at J, with 7 bases between. This CDR3 comprises 11 residues.

This chain uses TRBV18 with TRBJ2-3, with D perhaps matching TRBD1 (6 bases). The V and J ends lost 2 bases and 0 bases respectively, with 24 bases between them. Germline V CDR1 and CDR2: KGHSH, LQKENI. The CDR3 runs to 20 residues. CDR3 DNA: TGTGCCAGCTCACCAGTAAGAAGGGACACTAATCCTTCTAGCACAGATACGCAGTATTTT. This sequence encodes CASSPVRRDTNPSSTDTQYF.

This sequence joins TRBV6-4 and TRBJ2-2; D is possibly TRBD1 (6 bases). Germline V gene sequence: CDR1 MRHNA, CDR2 SNTAGT. This CDR3 has 13 residues. Deletions cut 6 bases from V and 12 bases from J, with 17 bases between. CDR3 sequence (DNA): TGTGCCAGCAGGGGGGCCTACAGTGGAAAGCTGTTTTTT. It translates to CASRGAYSGKLFF.

This sequence joins TRBV5-6 and TRBJ2-2; tentatively, D is TRBD2 (5 bases). V was trimmed by 4 bases and J by 6 bases, leaving 13 bases between them. Germline V CDR1 and CDR2: SGHDT, YYEEEE. The CDR3 contains 14 residues. CDR3 region: CASSLFSAPGELFF. CDR3 sequence (DNA): TGTGCCAGCAGCCTGTTTAGCGCCCCCGGGGAGCTGTTTTTT.

Regarding this clone: This probably arose from a read error, given a far larger clone one base away. A read error is likely, as this CDR3 ends without the conserved phenylalanine or tryptophan. The CDR3 region is CASSTQGVPYEQYL. The DNA of the CDR3 is TGTGCCAGCAGCACACAGGGGGTACCCTACGAGCAGTACCTC. This chain links TRBV9 with TRBJ2-7, with 8 bases matching TRBD1. Looked up from germline, CDR1 is SGDLS and CDR2 is YYNGEE. The trim removed 4 bases at V and 2 bases at J, leaving 5 bases unmatched. This CDR3 has 14 residues.